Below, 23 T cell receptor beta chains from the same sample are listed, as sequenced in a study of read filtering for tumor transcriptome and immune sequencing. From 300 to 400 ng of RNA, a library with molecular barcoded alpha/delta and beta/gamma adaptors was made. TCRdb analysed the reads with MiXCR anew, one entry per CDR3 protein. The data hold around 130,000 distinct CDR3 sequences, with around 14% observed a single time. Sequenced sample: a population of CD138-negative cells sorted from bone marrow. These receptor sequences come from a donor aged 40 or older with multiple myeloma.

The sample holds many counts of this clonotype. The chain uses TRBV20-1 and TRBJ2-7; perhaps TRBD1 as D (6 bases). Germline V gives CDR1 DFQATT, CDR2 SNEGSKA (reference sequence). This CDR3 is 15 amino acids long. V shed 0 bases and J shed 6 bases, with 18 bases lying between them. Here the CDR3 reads CSARDGVGAKAEQYF. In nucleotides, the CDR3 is TGCAGTGCTAGAGATGGGGTGGGGGCGAAGGCCGAGCAGTACTTC.

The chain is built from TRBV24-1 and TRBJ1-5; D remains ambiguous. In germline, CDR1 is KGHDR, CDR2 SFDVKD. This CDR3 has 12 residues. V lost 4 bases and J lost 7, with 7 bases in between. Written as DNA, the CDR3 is TGTGCCACCAGTGACCCCGGCCAGCCCCAGCATTTT. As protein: CATSDPGQPQHF.

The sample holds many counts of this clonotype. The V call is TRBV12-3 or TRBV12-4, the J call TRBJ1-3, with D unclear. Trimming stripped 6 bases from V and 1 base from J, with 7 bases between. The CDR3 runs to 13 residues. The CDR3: CASSLLSGNTIYF. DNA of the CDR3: TGTGCCAGCAGCCTCCTGTCTGGAAACACCATATATTTT.

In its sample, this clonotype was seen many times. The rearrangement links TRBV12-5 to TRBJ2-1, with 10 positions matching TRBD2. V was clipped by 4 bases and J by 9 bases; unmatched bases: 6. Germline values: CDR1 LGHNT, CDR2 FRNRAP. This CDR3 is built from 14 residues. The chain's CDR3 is CASGWASGRGEQFF. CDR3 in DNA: TGTGCTAGTGGTTGGGCTAGCGGGAGAGGTGAGCAGTTCTTC.

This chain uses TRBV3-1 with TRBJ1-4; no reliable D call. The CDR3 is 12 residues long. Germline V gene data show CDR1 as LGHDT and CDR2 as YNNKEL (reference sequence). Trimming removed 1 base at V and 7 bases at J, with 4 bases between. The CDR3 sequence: CASSQGTEKLFF. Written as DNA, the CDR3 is TGTGCCAGCAGCCAAGGGACTGAAAAACTGTTTTTT.

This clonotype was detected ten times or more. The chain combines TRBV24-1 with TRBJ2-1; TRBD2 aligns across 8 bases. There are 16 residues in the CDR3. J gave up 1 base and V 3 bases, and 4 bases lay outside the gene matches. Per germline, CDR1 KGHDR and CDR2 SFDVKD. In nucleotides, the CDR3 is TGTGCCACCAGTGATCATAGCGGGGCGTCCTACAATGAGCAGTTCTTC. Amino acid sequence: CATSDHSGASYNEQFF.

The CDR3 here is CASSGAGVKETQYF. CDR3 sequence (DNA): TGTGCCAGCAGCGGAGCGGGAGTAAAAGAGACCCAGTACTTC. This sequence joins TRBV2 and TRBJ2-5, with TRBD2 matching over 8 bases. Germline CDR1 and CDR2: SNHLY and FYNNEI. CDR3 length: 14 residues. After removal of 6 bases from V and 3 bases from J, the junction contained 6 bases not matched to a gene.

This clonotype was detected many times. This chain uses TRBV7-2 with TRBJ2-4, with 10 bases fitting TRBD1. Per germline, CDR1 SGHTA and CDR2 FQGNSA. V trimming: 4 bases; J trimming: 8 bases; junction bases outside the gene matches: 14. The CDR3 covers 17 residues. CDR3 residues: CASSSFPRQGAWDIQYF. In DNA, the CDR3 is TGTGCCAGCAGCTCCTTCCCAAGACAGGGGGCTTGGGACATTCAGTACTTC.

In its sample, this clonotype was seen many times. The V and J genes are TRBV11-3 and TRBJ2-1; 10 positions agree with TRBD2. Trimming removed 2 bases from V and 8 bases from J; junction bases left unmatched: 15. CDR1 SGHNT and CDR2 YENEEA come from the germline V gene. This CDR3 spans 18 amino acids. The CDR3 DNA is TGTGCCAGCAGCTTAAGACGGACTAGCGGAGCCCCTTTGGATGAGCAGTTCTTC. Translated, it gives CASSLRRTSGAPLDEQFF. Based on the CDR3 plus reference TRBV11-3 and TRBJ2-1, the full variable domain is EAGVVQSPRYKIIEKKQPVAFWCNPISGHNTLYWYLQNLGQGPELLIRYENEEAVDDSQLPKDRFSAERLKGVDSTLKIQPAELGDSAVYLCASSLRRTSGAPLDEQFFGPGTRLTVL.

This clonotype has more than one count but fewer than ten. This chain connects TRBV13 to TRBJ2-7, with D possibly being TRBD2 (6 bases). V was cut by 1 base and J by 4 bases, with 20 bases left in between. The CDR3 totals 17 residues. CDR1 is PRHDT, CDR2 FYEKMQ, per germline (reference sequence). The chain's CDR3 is CASSLVGWDSPVYEQYF. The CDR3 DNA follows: TGTGCCAGCAGCTTAGTAGGATGGGACTCTCCCGTATACGAGCAGTACTTC.

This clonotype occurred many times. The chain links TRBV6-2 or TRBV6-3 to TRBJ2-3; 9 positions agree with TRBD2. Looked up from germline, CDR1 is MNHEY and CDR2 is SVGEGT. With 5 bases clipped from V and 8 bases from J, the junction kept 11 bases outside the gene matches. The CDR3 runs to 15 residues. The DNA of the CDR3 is TGTGCCAGCAGTACCGGGGTAGCGGGAGAAGGTACGCAGTATTTT. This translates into CASSTGVAGEGTQYF.

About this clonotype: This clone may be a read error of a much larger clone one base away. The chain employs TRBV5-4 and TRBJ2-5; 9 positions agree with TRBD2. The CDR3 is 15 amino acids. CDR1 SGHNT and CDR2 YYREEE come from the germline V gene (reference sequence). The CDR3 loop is CASGLGLAGQETQYF. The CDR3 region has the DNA TGTGCCAGCGGCTTGGGGCTAGCGGGACAAGAGACCCAGTACTTC.

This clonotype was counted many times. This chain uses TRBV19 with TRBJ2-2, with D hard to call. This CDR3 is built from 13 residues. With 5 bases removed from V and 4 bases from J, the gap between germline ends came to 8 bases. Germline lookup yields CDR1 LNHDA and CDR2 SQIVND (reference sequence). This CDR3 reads CASSGQSTGELFF. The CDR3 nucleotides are TGTGCCAGTAGTGGGCAAAGCACCGGGGAGCTGTTTTTT. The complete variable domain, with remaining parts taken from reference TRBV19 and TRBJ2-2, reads DGGITQSPKYLFRKEGQNVTLSCEQNLNHDAMYWYRQDPGQGLRLIYYSQIVNDFQKGDIAEGYSVSREKKESFPLTVTSAQKNPTAFYLCASSGQSTGELFFGEGSRLTVL.

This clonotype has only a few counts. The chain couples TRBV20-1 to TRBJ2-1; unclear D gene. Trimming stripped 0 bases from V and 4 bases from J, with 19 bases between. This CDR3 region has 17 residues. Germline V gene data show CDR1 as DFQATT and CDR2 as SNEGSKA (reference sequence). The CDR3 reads CSARDTGRRGPYNEQFF. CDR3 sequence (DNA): TGCAGTGCTAGAGATACCGGCCGCCGCGGACCTTACAATGAGCAGTTCTTC.

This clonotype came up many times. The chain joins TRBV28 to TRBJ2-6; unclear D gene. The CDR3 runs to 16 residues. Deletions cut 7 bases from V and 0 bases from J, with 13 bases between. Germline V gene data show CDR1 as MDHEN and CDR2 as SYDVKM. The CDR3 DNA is TGTGCCAGCACCGATGGGGTTTACTCTGGGGCCAACGTCCTGACTTTC. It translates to CASTDGVYSGANVLTF.

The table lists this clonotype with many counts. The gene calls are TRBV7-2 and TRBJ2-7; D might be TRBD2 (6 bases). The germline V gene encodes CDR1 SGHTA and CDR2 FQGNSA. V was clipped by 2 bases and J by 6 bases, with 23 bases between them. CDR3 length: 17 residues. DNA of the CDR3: TGTGCCAGCAGCTTAAATAGGCCCGTCCAGGGAGGCTCCGAGCAGTACTTC. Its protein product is CASSLNRPVQGGSEQYF.

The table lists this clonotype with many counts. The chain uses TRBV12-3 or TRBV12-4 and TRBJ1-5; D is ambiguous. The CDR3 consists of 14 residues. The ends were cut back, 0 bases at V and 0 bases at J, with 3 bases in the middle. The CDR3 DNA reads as TGTGCCAGCAGTTTAGCTAATAGCAATCAGCCCCAGCATTTT. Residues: CASSLANSNQPQHF.

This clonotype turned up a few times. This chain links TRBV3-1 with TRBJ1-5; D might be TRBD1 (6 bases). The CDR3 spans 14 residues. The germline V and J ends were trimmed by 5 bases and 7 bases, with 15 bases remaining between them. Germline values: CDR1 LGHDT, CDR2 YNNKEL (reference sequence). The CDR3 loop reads CASSWGTNYQPQHF. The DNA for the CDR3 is TGTGCCAGCAGCTGGGGGACAAACTACCAGCCCCAGCATTTT.

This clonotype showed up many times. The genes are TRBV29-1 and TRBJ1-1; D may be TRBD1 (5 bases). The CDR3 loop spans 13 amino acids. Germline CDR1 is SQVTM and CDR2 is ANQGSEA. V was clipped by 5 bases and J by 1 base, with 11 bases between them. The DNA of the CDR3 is TGCAGCGTTAACAAGGGGCGGAACACTGAAGCTTTCTTT. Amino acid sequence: CSVNKGRNTEAFF.

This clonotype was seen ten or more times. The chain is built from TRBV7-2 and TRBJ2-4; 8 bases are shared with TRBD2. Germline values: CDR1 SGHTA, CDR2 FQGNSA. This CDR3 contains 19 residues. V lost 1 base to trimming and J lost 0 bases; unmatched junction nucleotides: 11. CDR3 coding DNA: TGTGCCAGCAGCTTAGGAGGCCTAGCGGGCCATACAGCCAAAAACATTCAGTACTTC. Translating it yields CASSLGGLAGHTAKNIQYF.

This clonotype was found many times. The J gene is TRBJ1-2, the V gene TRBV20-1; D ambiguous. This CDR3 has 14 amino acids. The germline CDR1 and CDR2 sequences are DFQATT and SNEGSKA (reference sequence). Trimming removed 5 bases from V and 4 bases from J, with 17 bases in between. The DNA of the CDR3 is TGCAGTGCTTCCAACCAGGTCTTAGGCTATGGCTACACCTTC. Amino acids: CSASNQVLGYGYTF.

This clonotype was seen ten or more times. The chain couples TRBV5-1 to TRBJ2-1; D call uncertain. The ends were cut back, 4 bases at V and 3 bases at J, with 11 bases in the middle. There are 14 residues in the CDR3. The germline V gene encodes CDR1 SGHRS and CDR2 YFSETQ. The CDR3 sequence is CASSGTRSYNEQFF. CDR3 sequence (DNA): TGCGCCAGCAGCGGCACCCGGAGCTACAATGAGCAGTTCTTC. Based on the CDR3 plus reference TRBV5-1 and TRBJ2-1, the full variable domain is KAGVTQTPRYLIKTRGQQVTLSCSPISGHRSVSWYQQTPGQGLQFLFEYFSETQRNKGNFPGRFSGRQFSNSRSEMNVSTLELGDSALYLCASSGTRSYNEQFFGPGTRLTVL.

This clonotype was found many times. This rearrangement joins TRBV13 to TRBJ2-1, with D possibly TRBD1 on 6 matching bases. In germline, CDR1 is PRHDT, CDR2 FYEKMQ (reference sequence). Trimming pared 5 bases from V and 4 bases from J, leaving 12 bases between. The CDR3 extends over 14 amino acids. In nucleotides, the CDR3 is TGTGCCAGCAGCCATGGACAGACTTACAATGAGCAGTTCTTC. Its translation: CASSHGQTYNEQFF.